Presented here are 8 T cell receptor beta chains from one specimen sequenced in a study of blood T cell repertoires in COVID-19. TCRdb's copy holds only in-frame clones and misses some; the assay was immunoSEQ multiplex PCR. Altogether tens of thousands of clones are present, 83% being singletons, with the ten largest covering around 29%. Sequences were obtained from peripheral blood. The receptors come from a woman over 75 with acute or convalescent COVID-19.

The chain uses TRBV10-3 and TRBJ2-6; 7 bases agree with TRBD2. CDR1 ENHRY and CDR2 SYGVKD come from the germline V gene. Germline trimming cut 8 bases from V and 2 bases from J; bases unmatched to any gene: 0. The CDR3 is made up of 13 amino acids. CDR3: CAIAGAGANVLTF. The CDR3 DNA reads as TGTGCCATCGCGGGAGCTGGGGCCAACGTCCTGACTTTC.

The rearrangement links TRBV30 to TRBJ2-1, with TRBD2 identical over 10 bases. V lost 6 bases to trimming and J lost 3 bases; unmatched junction nucleotides: 5. Germline CDR1 GTSNPN, CDR2 SVGIG (reference sequence). The CDR3 consists of 14 residues. CDR3 sequence: CACPSGRSYNEQFF. The CDR3 nucleotides are TGTGCCTGCCCTAGCGGGAGAAGCTACAATGAGCAGTTCTTC. The whole variable domain, remainder taken from reference TRBV30 and TRBJ2-1, is SQTIHQWPATLVQPVGSPLSLECTVEGTSNPNLYWYRQAAGRGLQLLFYSVGIGQISSEVPQNLSASRPQDRQFILSSKKLLLSDSGFYLCACPSGRSYNEQFFGPGTRLTVL.

CDR3 nucleotide sequence: TGTGCCATCAGTCAGGGGACCGGGGCCAACGTCCTGACTTTC. Protein product: CAISQGTGANVLTF. The V and J genes are TRBV10-3 and TRBJ2-6; TRBD1 might be the D (6 bases). The V end was cut by 5 bases, the J end by 4 bases, with 9 bases between. CDR1 and CDR2 (germline): ENHRY, SYGVKD. CDR3 size: 14 residues.

The chain carries TRBV6-4 and TRBJ2-1; 7 bases align to TRBD2. Germline V gives CDR1 MRHNA, CDR2 SNTAGT. Unmatched junction bases numbered 9, after V lost 4 bases and J lost 0 bases. This CDR3 is built from 17 residues. CDR3 bases: TGTGCCAGCAGTGCGCGGGGACTACCGAGCTCCTACAATGAGCAGTTCTTC. Translating gives CASSARGLPSSYNEQFF.

This chain joins TRBV6-4 and TRBJ1-6; no definite D call. Trimming cost V 5 bases and J 8 bases, with 22 bases left between them. This CDR3 has 17 residues. Per the germline V gene, CDR1 is MRHNA and CDR2 is SNTAGT. The CDR3 region is CASSPGRSFHPDSPLHF. The CDR3 DNA reads TGTGCCAGCAGTCCCGGCAGGTCGTTCCATCCGGATTCACCCCTCCACTTT.

The chain has TRBV5-6 and TRBJ1-5; D ambiguous. Germline V gives CDR1 SGHDT, CDR2 YYEEEE. The CDR3 loop spans 14 amino acids. V was clipped by 0 bases and J by 6 bases, with 10 bases between them. The CDR3 sequence is CASSLGQVGQPQHF. In DNA, the CDR3 is TGTGCCAGCAGCTTGGGTCAGGTTGGTCAGCCCCAGCATTTT.

The V call is TRBV19, the J call TRBJ1-4; D possibly corresponds to TRBD1 (5 bases). The CDR3 is 14 amino acids. Trimming removed 7 bases from V and 8 bases from J, with 17 bases in between. Germline CDR1 and CDR2: LNHDA and SQIVND (reference sequence). CDR3 amino acids: CASTESGGSEKLFF. CDR3 sequence (DNA): TGTGCCAGTACCGAATCGGGGGGTTCCGAAAAACTGTTTTTT. Drawing the rest from reference TRBV19 and TRBJ1-4, the complete variable domain is DGGITQSPKYLFRKEGQNVTLSCEQNLNHDAMYWYRQDPGQGLRLIYYSQIVNDFQKGDIAEGYSVSREKKESFPLTVTSAQKNPTAFYLCASTESGGSEKLFFGSGTQLSVL.

V gene TRBV7-2 combines with J gene TRBJ2-1, with 11 bases lining up with TRBD2. Germline CDR1 SGHTA, CDR2 FQGNSA. With 8 bases clipped from V and 2 bases from J, the junction kept 5 bases outside the gene matches. The CDR3 covers 15 residues. The CDR3 DNA reads TGTGCCAGCGCCTTAGCGGGAGGGGCCTACAATGAGCAGTTCTTC. This gives the protein CASALAGGAYNEQFF.